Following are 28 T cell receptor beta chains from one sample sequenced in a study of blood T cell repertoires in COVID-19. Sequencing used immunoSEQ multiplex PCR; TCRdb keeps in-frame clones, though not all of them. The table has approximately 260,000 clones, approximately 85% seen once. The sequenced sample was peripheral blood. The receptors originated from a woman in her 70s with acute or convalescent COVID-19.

The CDR3 coding sequence is TGTGCCAGCAGCTTAGATCGACTCCCTGAACCCACGAACACCGGGGAGCTGTTTTTT. The encoded protein is CASSLDRLPEPTNTGELFF. The chain uses TRBV7-9 and TRBJ2-2; D is ambiguous. Per germline, CDR1 SEHNR and CDR2 FQNEAQ (reference sequence). This CDR3 is 19 amino acids long. V was shortened by 1 base and J by 0 bases, with 18 bases between the two germline ends.

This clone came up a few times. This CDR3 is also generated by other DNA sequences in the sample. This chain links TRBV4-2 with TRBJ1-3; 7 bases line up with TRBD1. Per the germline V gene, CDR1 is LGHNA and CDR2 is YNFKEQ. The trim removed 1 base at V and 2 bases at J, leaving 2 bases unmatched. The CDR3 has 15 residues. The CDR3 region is CASSQVTGAGNTIYF. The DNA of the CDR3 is TGTGCCAGCAGCCAAGTAACAGGGGCTGGAAACACCATATATTTT.

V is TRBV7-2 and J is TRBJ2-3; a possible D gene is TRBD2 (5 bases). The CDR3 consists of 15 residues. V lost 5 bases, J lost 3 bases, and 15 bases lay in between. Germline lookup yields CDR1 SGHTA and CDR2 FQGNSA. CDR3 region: CASSTWITGTDTQYF. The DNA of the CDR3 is TGTGCCAGCAGCACCTGGATCACGGGGACAGATACGCAGTATTTT.

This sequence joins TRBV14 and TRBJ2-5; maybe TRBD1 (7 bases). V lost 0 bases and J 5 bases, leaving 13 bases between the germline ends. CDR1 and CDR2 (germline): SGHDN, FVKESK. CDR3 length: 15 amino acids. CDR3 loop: CASSQEGGQSETQYF. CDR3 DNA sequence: TGTGCCAGCAGCCAAGAGGGGGGACAGAGCGAGACCCAGTACTTC.

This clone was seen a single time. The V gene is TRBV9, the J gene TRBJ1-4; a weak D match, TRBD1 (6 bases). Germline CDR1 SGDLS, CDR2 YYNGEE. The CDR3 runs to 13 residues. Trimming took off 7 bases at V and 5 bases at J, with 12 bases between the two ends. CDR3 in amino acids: CASGGRQNEKLFF. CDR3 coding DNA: TGTGCCAGCGGGGGCAGACAAAATGAAAAACTGTTTTTT.

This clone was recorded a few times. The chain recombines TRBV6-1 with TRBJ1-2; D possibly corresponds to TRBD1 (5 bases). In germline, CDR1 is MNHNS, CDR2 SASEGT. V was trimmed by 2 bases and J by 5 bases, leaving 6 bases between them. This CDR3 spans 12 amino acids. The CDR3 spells CASSERGYGYTF. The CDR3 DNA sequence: TGTGCCAGCAGTGAAAGGGGTTATGGCTACACCTTC.

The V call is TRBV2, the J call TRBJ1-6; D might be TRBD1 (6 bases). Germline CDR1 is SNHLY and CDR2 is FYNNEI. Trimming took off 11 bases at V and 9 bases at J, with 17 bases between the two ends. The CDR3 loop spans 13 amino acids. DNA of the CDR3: TGTGCCTCCAACAGGGTGTCGGGTTCACCCCTCCACTTT. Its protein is CASNRVSGSPLHF.

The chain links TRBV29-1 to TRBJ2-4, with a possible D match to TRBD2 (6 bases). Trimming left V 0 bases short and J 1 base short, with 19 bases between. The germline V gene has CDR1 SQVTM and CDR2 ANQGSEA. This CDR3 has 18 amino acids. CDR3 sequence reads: CSVEDVRRGRNAKNIQYF. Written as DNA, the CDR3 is TGCAGCGTTGAAGACGTTAGGAGGGGCCGAAATGCCAAAAACATTCAGTACTTC.

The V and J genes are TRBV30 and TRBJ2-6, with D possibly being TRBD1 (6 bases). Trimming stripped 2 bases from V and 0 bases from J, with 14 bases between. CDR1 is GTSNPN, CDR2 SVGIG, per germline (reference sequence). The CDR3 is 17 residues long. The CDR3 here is CAWSLPGANSGANVLTF. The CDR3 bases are TGTGCCTGGAGTCTCCCAGGGGCAAACTCTGGGGCCAACGTCCTGACTTTC. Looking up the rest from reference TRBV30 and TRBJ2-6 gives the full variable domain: SQTIHQWPATLVQPVGSPLSLECTVEGTSNPNLYWYRQAAGRGLQLLFYSVGIGQISSEVPQNLSASRPQDRQFILSSKKLLLSDSGFYLCAWSLPGANSGANVLTFGAGSRLTVL.

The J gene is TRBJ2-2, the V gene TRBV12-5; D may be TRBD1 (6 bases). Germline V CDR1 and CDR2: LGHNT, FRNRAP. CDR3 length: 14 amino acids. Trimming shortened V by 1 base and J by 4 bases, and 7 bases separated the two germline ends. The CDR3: CASGLGGGTGELFF. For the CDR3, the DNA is TGTGCTAGTGGTTTGGGAGGGGGCACCGGGGAGCTGTTTTTT.

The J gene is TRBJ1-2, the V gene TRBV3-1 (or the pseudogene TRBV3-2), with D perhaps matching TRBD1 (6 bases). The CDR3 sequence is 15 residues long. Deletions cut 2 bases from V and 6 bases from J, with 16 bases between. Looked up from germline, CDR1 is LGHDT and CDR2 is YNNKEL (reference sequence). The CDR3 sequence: CASSQIRGQTDGYTF. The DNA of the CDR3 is TGTGCCAGCAGCCAAATTAGAGGACAGACCGATGGCTACACCTTC.

CDR3 protein: CASSQGHGQASNYGYTF. In DNA form, the CDR3 reads TGCGCCAGCAGCCAAGGTCACGGACAGGCCTCTAACTATGGCTACACCTTC. This chain links TRBV4-1 with TRBJ1-2, with TRBD1 matching 7 bases. The CDR3 covers 17 residues. V shed 1 base and J 0 bases; nucleotides not matched to a gene: 8. CDR1 is MGHRA, CDR2 YSYEKL, per germline.

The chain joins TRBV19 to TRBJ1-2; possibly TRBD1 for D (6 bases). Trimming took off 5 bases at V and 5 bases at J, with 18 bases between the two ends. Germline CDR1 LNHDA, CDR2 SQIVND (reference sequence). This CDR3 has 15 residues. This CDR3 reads CASSLGLGGGYGYTF. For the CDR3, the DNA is TGTGCCAGTAGTCTTGGACTAGGGGGTGGATATGGCTACACCTTC.

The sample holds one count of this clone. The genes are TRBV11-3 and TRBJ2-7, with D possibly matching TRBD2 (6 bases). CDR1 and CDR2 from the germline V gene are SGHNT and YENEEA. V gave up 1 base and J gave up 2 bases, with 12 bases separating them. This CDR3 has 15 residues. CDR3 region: CASSLGAGGPYEQYF. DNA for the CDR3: TGTGCCAGCAGCTTAGGGGCTGGAGGGCCCTACGAGCAGTACTTC.

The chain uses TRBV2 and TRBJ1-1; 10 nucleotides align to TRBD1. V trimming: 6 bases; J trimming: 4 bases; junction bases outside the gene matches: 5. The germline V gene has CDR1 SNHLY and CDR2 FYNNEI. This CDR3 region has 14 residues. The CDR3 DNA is TGTGCCAGCAGCCAAGGACAGGGGGGCACTGAAGCTTTCTTT. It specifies CASSQGQGGTEAFF.

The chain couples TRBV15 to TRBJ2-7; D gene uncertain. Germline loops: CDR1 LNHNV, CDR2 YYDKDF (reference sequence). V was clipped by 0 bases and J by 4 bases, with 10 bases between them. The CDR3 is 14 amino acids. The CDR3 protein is CATSRDQVRYEQYF. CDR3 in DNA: TGTGCCACCAGCAGAGATCAGGTCCGATACGAGCAGTACTTC. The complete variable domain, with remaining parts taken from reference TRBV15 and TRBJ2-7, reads DAMVIQNPRYQVTQFGKPVTLSCSQTLNHNVMYWYQQKSSQAPKLLFHYYDKDFNNEADTPDNFQSRRPNTSFCFLDIRSPGLGDTAMYLCATSRDQVRYEQYFGPGTRLTVT.

The CDR3 is CASSSRTVFTEAFF. The CDR3 coding sequence is TGTGCCAGCAGCTCCAGGACAGTATTTACTGAAGCTTTCTTT. This chain uses TRBV14 with TRBJ1-1; D perhaps matches TRBD1 (6 bases). The CDR3 extends over 14 amino acids. V shed 5 bases and J shed 5 bases, with 15 bases lying between them. Germline V gene data show CDR1 as SGHDN and CDR2 as FVKESK. Drawing the rest from reference TRBV14 and TRBJ1-1, the complete variable domain is EAGVTQFPSHSVIEKGQTVTLRCDPISGHDNLYWYRRVMGKEIKFLLHFVKESKQDESGMPNNRFLAERTGGTYSTLKVQPAELEDSGVYFCASSSRTVFTEAFFGQGTRLTVV.

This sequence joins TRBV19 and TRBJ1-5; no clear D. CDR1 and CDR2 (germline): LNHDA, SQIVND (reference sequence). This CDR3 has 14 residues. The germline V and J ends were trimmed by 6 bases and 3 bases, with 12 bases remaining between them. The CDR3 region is CASRLGGSNQPQHF. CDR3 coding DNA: TGTGCCAGTAGGTTGGGAGGCTCCAATCAGCCCCAGCATTTT.

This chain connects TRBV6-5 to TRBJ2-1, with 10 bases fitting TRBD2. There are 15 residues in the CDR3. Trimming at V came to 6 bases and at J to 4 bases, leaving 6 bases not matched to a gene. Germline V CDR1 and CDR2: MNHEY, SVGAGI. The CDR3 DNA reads TGTGCCAGCAGATTGACTAGCGGGCTGTACAATGAGCAGTTCTTC. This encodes CASRLTSGLYNEQFF.

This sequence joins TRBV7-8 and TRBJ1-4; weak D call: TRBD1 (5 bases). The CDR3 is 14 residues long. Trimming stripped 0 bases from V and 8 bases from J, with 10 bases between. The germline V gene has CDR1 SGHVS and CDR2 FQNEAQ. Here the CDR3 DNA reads TGTGCCAGCAGCTTAGCGGGACTGAGCGAAAAACTGTTTTTT. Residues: CASSLAGLSEKLFF.

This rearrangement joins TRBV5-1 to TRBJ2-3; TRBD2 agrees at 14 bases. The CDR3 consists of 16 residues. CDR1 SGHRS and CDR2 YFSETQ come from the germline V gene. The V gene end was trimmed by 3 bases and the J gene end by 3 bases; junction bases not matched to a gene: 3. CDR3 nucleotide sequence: TGCGCCAGCAGCTCTAGGACTAGCGGGGGGACAGATACGCAGTATTTT. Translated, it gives CASSSRTSGGTDTQYF.

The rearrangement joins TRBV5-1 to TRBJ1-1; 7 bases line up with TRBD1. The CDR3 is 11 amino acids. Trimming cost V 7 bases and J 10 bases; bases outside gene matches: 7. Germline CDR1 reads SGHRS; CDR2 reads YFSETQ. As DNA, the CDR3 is TGCGCCAGCGGAGGGGGCGAAGGAGCTTTCTTT. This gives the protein CASGGGEGAFF.

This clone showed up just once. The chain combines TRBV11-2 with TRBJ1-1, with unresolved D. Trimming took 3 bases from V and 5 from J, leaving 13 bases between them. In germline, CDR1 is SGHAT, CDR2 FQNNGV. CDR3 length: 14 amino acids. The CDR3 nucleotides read TGTGCCAGCAGCTTTTCGGGTCCGGGAACTGAAGCTTTCTTT. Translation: CASSFSGPGTEAFF.

Written as DNA, the CDR3 is TGTGCCAGCAGTTACGGGTCTAGCGGGGGCCGAGAGACCCAGTACTTC. Translating gives CASSYGSSGGRETQYF. V is TRBV6-5 and J is TRBJ2-5, with 10 bases matching TRBD2. Trimming cost V 2 bases and J 4 bases; bases outside gene matches: 7. Germline CDR1 MNHEY, CDR2 SVGAGI. The CDR3 spans 16 residues.

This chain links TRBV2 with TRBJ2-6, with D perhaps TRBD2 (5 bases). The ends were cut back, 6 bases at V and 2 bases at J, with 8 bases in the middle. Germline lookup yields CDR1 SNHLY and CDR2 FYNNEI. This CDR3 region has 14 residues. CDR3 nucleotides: TGTGCCAGCAGACTAGTGGCTGGGGCCAACGTCCTGACTTTC. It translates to CASRLVAGANVLTF.

The CDR3 sequence: CASSTGTGWEGYTF. The CDR3 nucleotides read TGTGCCAGTAGTACCGGGACAGGATGGGAGGGCTACACCTTC. The rearrangement uses TRBV19 and TRBJ1-2, with 8 bases matching TRBD1. CDR1 and CDR2 from the germline V gene are LNHDA and SQIVND (reference sequence). The V segment lost 4 bases and the J segment 8 bases; nucleotides outside the gene matches: 9. The CDR3 is 14 amino acids.

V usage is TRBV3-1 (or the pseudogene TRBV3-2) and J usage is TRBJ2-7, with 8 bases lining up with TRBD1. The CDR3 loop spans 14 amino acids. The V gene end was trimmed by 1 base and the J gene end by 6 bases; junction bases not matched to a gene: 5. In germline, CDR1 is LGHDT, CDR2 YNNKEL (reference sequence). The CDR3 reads CASSQGQGRSEQYF. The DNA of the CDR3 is TGTGCCAGCAGCCAAGGACAGGGGAGGTCCGAGCAGTACTTC.

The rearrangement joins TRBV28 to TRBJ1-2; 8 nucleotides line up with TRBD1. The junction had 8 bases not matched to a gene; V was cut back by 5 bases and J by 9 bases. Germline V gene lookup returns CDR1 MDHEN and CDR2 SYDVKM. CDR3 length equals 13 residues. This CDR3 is CASSRTGSVRYTF. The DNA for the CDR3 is TGTGCCAGCAGTCGGACAGGGAGCGTCCGCTACACCTTC.